Below are 23 T cell receptor beta chains sequenced from a single sample in a study of blood T cells in healthy people across ages. The authors ran a second PCR of 7 to 11 cycles using a sample-barcoded 5' primer and a J-beta primer mix. A single record per CDR3 protein comes from TCRdb applying MiXCR to the 5' RACE reads. The profile covers fewer than 1.5 million distinct CDR3 sequences, with 42% appearing a single time and approximately 7.9% taken by the ten largest. The sequenced material came from blood. Receptor source: a young woman in good health.

The J gene is TRBJ2-3, the V gene TRBV14; a weak D match, TRBD2 (6 bases). The V and J ends lost 0 bases and 2 bases respectively, with 9 bases between them. Germline lookup yields CDR1 SGHDN and CDR2 FVKESK. The CDR3 is 15 amino acids. The CDR3, as DNA: TGTGCCAGCAGCCAAGAAGGCGGGATCACAGATACGCAGTATTTT. It codes for CASSQEGGITDTQYF.

The chain couples TRBV29-1 to TRBJ1-2; no definite D call. From germline, CDR1 is SQVTM and CDR2 ANQGSEA. The CDR3 has 15 amino acids. The V gene lost 0 bases and the J gene lost 3 bases, with 14 bases spanning the gap. The chain's CDR3 is CSVEDFRREHYGYTF. CDR3 DNA: TGCAGCGTTGAAGATTTTAGGAGGGAGCACTATGGCTACACCTTC. The whole variable domain, filled in from reference TRBV29-1 and TRBJ1-2, reads SAVISQKPSRDICQRGTSLTIQCQVDSQVTMMFWYRQQPGQSLTLIATANQGSEATYESGFVIDKFPISRPNLTFSTLTVSNMSPEDSSIYLCSVEDFRREHYGYTFGSGTRLTVV.

The rearrangement uses TRBV7-9 and TRBJ2-1; 7 bases align to TRBD2. After removal of 5 bases from V and 6 bases from J, the junction contained 7 bases not matched to a gene. This CDR3 spans 14 amino acids. Germline V CDR1 and CDR2: SEHNR, FQNEAQ (reference sequence). CDR3 bases: TGTGCCAGCAGCCTCGGGACTACCAGCAATGAGCAGTTCTTC. Its translation is CASSLGTTSNEQFF.

This clonotype was found a few times. V is TRBV6-2 or TRBV6-3 and J is TRBJ2-1, with 11 bases aligning to TRBD2. J was trimmed by 4 bases and V by 0 bases; bases with no gene match: 8. This CDR3 spans 18 amino acids. Germline values: CDR1 MNHEY, CDR2 SVGEGT. CDR3 sequence: CASSYSRASGRSYNEQFF. CDR3 nucleotide sequence: TGTGCCAGCAGTTACTCTCGGGCTAGCGGGAGGTCGTACAATGAGCAGTTCTTC.

The V and J genes are TRBV27 and TRBJ1-1; D ambiguous. This CDR3 is 15 amino acids long. The V gene's germline CDR1 is MNHEY and CDR2 SMNVEV (reference sequence). Trimming stripped 0 bases from V and 4 bases from J, with 12 bases between. The CDR3 DNA sequence: TGTGCCAGCAGTTTATCAGGGTACGGGAGCACTGAAGCTTTCTTT. Its translation is CASSLSGYGSTEAFF.

The V and J genes are TRBV7-6 and TRBJ1-6, with D uncertain. Per germline, CDR1 SGHVS and CDR2 FNYEAQ. CDR3 length: 19 amino acids. The germline V and J ends were trimmed by 2 bases and 0 bases, with 17 bases remaining between them. DNA of the CDR3: TGTGCCAGCAGCTTAAACCCCCGGGAGACGAGCTCCTATAATTCACCCCTCCACTTT. This sequence encodes CASSLNPRETSSYNSPLHF.

The V call is TRBV6-1, the J call TRBJ2-1, with D possibly matching TRBD1 (5 bases). The J call may be incorrect, as the DNA end agrees better with TRBJ2-7. The CDR3 is made up of 14 amino acids. Per germline, CDR1 MNHNS and CDR2 SASEGT. CDR3 protein: CASQGLGSYNEQYF. In DNA form, the CDR3 reads TGTGCCAGCCAGGGTTTAGGCTCCTACAATGAGCAGTACTTC.

In its sample, this clonotype was seen a few times. The V and J genes are TRBV6-5 and TRBJ2-2; TRBD2 agrees at 8 bases. Trimming cost V 0 bases and J 6 bases; bases outside gene matches: 3. Germline CDR1 reads MNHEY; CDR2 reads SVGAGI. This CDR3 has 15 residues. CDR3 coding DNA: TGTGCCAGCAGTTACTCAGGGACTAGTCCCGGGGAGCTGTTTTTT. Its translation: CASSYSGTSPGELFF.

This clonotype was counted only a few times. V usage is TRBV20-1 and J usage is TRBJ2-2, with 11 bases fitting TRBD2. The germline gives CDR1 DFQATT, CDR2 SNEGSKA (reference sequence). Germline trimming cut 5 bases from V and 4 bases from J; bases unmatched to any gene: 3. The CDR3 is 14 residues long. This CDR3 reads CSAGTSGSTGELFF. CDR3 nucleotides: TGCAGTGCTGGCACTAGCGGGAGCACCGGGGAGCTGTTTTTT.

Written as DNA, the CDR3 is TGTGCCAGCAGCCGAGGGAGTACGGACATTCAGTACTTC. As protein: CASSRGSTDIQYF. The V gene is TRBV3-1, the J gene TRBJ2-7; a possible D gene is TRBD2 (5 bases). The DNA matches TRBJ2-4 better at its end, which makes the J call doubtful. The CDR3 totals 13 residues. CDR1 and CDR2 (germline): LGHDT, YNNKEL (reference sequence).

There are a few counts of this clonotype. The V call is TRBV29-1, the J call TRBJ1-5; tentative D call: TRBD1 (5 bases). V was shortened by 4 bases and J by 0 bases, with 7 bases between the two germline ends. Germline CDR1 SQVTM, CDR2 ANQGSEA. CDR3 length: 13 residues. CDR3 sequence (DNA): TGCAGCGTTGTGACAGATAGCAATCAGCCCCAGCATTTT. Amino acids: CSVVTDSNQPQHF.

This clonotype came up a few times. The chain has TRBV27 and TRBJ1-4; possible D gene TRBD1, 5 bases. CDR3 length equals 14 residues. Germline-derived CDR1 and CDR2 are MNHEY and SMNVEV (reference sequence). The V end was cut by 9 bases, the J end by 4 bases, with 15 bases between. This CDR3 reads CASSVGGDNEKLFF. CDR3 DNA sequence: TGTGCCAGTTCGGTGGGAGGGGATAATGAAAAACTGTTTTTT.

This chain uses TRBV29-1 with TRBJ2-5; D gene uncertain. TRBJ2-7 matches the DNA end more closely, so the J call is doubtful. CDR1 is SQVTM, CDR2 ANQGSEA, per germline. This CDR3 has 8 amino acids. The CDR3 sequence: CSVAEQYF. CDR3 bases: TGCAGCGTTGCCGAGCAGTACTTC.

This clonotype was detected once. The chain links TRBV29-1 to TRBJ2-7, with TRBD1 matching over 8 bases. This CDR3 region has 13 residues. Trimming removed 5 bases from V and 9 bases from J; junction bases left unmatched: 12. CDR1 is SQVTM, CDR2 ANQGSEA, per germline. The CDR3 DNA sequence: TGCAGCGTTATGGGGACAGGCTTTGTCGGGCAGTACTTC. Its translation: CSVMGTGFVGQYF.

This clonotype occurred once. CDR3 sequence (DNA): TGTGCCAGCAGCCGACGGGATAGCGCGTTTAGGGAAAAACTGTTTTTT. Its translation is CASSRRDSAFREKLFF. This chain connects TRBV3-1 to TRBJ1-4, with D hard to call. The CDR3 runs to 16 residues. Germline V lookup: CDR1 LGHDT, CDR2 YNNKEL (reference sequence). With 4 bases removed from V and 8 bases from J, the gap between germline ends came to 20 bases.

On this clonotype itself: One end of the junction is discordant with germline, which a read error may explain. V usage is TRBV7-7 and J usage is TRBJ1-2, with D hard to call. The CDR3 sequence is 16 residues long. The germline gives CDR1 SSHAT, CDR2 FNYEAQ (reference sequence). The CDR3 region is CASSPIGAGRDYGYTF. The CDR3, as DNA: TGTGCTAGCAGCCCCATTGGCGCGGGGAGAGACTATGGCTACACCTTC.

Only a few counts were recorded for this clonotype. The chain joins TRBV5-6 to TRBJ2-1; D not certain. V gave up 2 bases and J gave up 6 bases, with 9 bases separating them. This CDR3 comprises 13 residues. Germline V gene sequence: CDR1 SGHDT, CDR2 YYEEEE. CDR3 DNA: TGTGCCAGCAGCTTCAGCTATCCCAATGAGCAGTTCTTC. Translated, it gives CASSFSYPNEQFF.

This clonotype came up a few times. The rearrangement uses TRBV10-3 and TRBJ2-3, with 7 bases lining up with TRBD1. V was clipped by 4 bases and J by 4 bases; unmatched bases: 5. The length of the CDR3 is 14 residues. Germline CDR1 and CDR2: ENHRY and SYGVKD. In DNA form, the CDR3 reads TGTGCCATCAGTGGGACAGGAAAGGCAGATACGCAGTATTTT. It translates to CAISGTGKADTQYF.

The V gene is TRBV6-1, the J gene TRBJ1-1; maybe TRBD1 (6 bases). There are 12 residues in the CDR3. Trimming shortened V by 10 bases and J by 10 bases, and 19 bases separated the two germline ends. Germline V CDR1 and CDR2: MNHNS, SASEGT. The CDR3 DNA sequence: TGTGCCACCACGGGGGGGGCACTAGGAGCTTTCTTT. This translates into CATTGGALGAFF.

The table lists this clonotype with a few counts. This chain connects TRBV7-6 to TRBJ1-2; the D is unclear. The V gene lost 5 bases and the J gene lost 4 bases, with 11 bases spanning the gap. The CDR3 length is 13 residues. Germline V gene data show CDR1 as SGHVS and CDR2 as FNYEAQ. CDR3 in DNA: TGTGCCAGCAGCGTGCCATCCCGCTATGGCTACACCTTC. Translating it yields CASSVPSRYGYTF.

This chain joins TRBV5-4 and TRBJ2-7; D is unclear. Germline V lookup: CDR1 SGHNT, CDR2 YYREEE (reference sequence). The CDR3 totals 15 residues. Trimming pared 0 bases from V and 2 bases from J, leaving 12 bases between. The chain's CDR3 is CASSLDNRFTYEQYF. For the CDR3, the DNA is TGTGCCAGCAGCTTGGATAACAGATTTACCTACGAGCAGTACTTC. Full variable domain (rest looked up from reference TRBV5-4 and TRBJ2-7): ETGVTQSPTHLIKTRGQQVTLRCSSQSGHNTVSWYQQALGQGPQFIFQYYREEENGRGNFPPRFSGLQFPNYSSELNVNALELDDSALYLCASSLDNRFTYEQYFGPGTRLTVT.

In its sample, this clonotype was seen a few times. The J gene is TRBJ2-1, the V gene TRBV20-1, with TRBD2 matching 11 bases. There are 14 residues in the CDR3. CDR1 and CDR2 from the germline V gene are DFQATT and SNEGSKA (reference sequence). Trimming removed 3 bases from V and 9 bases from J; junction bases left unmatched: 7. The CDR3 here is CSASEGTSGSEQFF. The CDR3 coding sequence is TGCAGTGCTAGTGAGGGGACTAGCGGTTCTGAGCAGTTCTTC.

V and J are TRBV5-1 and TRBJ2-5; D is possibly TRBD2 (6 bases). Germline V gives CDR1 SGHRS, CDR2 YFSETQ. There are 18 residues in the CDR3. The V end lost 4 bases, the J end lost 2 bases, and 24 bases lay between the germline ends. CDR3 sequence reads: CASSRKPRVRGEQETQYF. DNA of the CDR3: TGCGCCAGCAGCCGAAAGCCAAGGGTACGCGGGGAACAAGAGACCCAGTACTTC.